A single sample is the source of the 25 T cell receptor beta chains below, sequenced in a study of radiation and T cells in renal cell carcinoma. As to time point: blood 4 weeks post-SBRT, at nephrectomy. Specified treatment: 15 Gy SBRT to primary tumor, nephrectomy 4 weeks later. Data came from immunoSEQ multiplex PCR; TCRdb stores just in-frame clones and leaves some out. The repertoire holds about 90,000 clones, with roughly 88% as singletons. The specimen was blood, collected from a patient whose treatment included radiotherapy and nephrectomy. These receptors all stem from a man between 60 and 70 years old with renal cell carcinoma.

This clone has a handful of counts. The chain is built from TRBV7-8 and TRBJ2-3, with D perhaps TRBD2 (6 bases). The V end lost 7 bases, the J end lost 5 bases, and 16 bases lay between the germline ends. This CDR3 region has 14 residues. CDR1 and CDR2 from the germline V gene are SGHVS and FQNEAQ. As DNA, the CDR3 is TGTGCCAGCACCCCTCTGACTAGTGGAGATACGCAGTATTTT. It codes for CASTPLTSGDTQYF. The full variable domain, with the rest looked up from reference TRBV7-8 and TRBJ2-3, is GAGVSQSPRYKVAKRGQDVALRCDPISGHVSLFWYQQALGQGPEFLTYFQNEAQLDKSGLPSDRFFAERPEGSVSTLKIQRTQQEDSAVYLCASTPLTSGDTQYFGPGTRLTVL.

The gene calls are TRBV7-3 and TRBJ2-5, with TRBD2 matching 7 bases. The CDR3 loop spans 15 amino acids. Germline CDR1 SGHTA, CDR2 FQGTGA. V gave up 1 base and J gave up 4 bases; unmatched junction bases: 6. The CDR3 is CASSLNPTSAETQYF. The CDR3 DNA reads TGTGCCAGCAGCTTAAACCCAACTAGCGCAGAGACCCAGTACTTC.

The CDR3 here is CASSEDGGYGYTF. The DNA of the CDR3 is TGTGCCAGCAGTGAAGACGGGGGGTATGGCTACACCTTC. The rearrangement joins TRBV28 to TRBJ1-2; D may be TRBD1 (5 bases). Trimming removed 5 bases at V and 5 bases at J, with 12 bases between. Germline CDR1 reads MDHEN; CDR2 reads SYDVKM. The CDR3 length is 13 residues.

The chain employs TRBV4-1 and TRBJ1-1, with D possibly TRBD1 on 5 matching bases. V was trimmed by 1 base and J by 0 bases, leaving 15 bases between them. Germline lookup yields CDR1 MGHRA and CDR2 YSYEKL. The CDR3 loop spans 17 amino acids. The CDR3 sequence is CASSQVGIGVLNTEAFF. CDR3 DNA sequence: TGCGCCAGCAGCCAAGTCGGAATAGGGGTCTTGAACACTGAAGCTTTCTTT.

CDR3 amino acids: CAISDSGAQETQYF. The DNA of the CDR3 is TGTGCCATCAGTGATAGCGGGGCCCAAGAGACCCAGTACTTC. The chain combines TRBV10-3 with TRBJ2-5; TRBD2 matches 8 bases. This CDR3 is 14 amino acids long. CDR1 and CDR2 (germline): ENHRY, SYGVKD. The junction had 1 base not matched to a gene; V was cut back by 3 bases and J by 1 base.

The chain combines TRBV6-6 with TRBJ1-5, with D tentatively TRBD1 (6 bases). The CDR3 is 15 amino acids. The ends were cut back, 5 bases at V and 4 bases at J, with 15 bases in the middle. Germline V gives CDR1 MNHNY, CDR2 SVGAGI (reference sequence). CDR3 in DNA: TGTGCCAGCAGTCCCTACAGGGCGGAGAATCAGCCCCAGCATTTT. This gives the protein CASSPYRAENQPQHF.

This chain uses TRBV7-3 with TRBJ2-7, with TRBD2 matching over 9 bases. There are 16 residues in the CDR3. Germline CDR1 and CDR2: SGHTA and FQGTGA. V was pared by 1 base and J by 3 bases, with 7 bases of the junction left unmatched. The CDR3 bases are TGTGCCAGCAGCTTAAACCCTAAGCGGGAGGTCTACGAGCAGTACTTC. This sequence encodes CASSLNPKREVYEQYF.

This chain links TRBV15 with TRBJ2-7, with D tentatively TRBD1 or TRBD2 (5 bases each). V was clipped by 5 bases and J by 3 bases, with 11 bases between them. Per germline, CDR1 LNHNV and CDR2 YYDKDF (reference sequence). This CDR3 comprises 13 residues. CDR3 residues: CATSEGSHYEQYF. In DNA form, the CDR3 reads TGTGCCACCAGCGAGGGGTCTCACTACGAGCAGTACTTC.

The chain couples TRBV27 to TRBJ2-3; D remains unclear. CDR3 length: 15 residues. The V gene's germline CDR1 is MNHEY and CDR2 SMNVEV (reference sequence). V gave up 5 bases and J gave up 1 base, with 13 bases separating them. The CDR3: CASSPGSIGTDTQYF. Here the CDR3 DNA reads TGTGCCAGCAGTCCAGGTAGTATAGGCACAGATACGCAGTATTTT.

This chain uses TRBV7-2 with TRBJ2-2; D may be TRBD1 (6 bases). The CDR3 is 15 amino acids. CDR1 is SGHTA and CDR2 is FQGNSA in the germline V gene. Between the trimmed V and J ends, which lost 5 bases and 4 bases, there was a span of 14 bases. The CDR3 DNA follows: TGTGCCAGCAGCCCACAGGGTTTCGTCACCGGGGAGCTGTTTTTT. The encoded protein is CASSPQGFVTGELFF.

DNA for the CDR3: TGTGCCAGCAGTCCCGTCGGGACTAGTGGCCACGAGCAGTACTTC. Amino acids: CASSPVGTSGHEQYF. The rearrangement joins TRBV27 to TRBJ2-7; 8 bases match TRBD2. The CDR3 is made up of 15 amino acids. Looked up from germline, CDR1 is MNHEY and CDR2 is SMNVEV (reference sequence). V was pared by 5 bases and J by 5 bases, with 11 bases of the junction left unmatched.

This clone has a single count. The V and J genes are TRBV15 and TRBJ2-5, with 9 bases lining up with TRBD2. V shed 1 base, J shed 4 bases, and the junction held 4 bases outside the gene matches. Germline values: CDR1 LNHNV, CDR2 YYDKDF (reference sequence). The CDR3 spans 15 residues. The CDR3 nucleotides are TGTGCCACCAGCAGAGGAGGAGCGGGAGGAGAGACCCAGTACTTC. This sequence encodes CATSRGGAGGETQYF.

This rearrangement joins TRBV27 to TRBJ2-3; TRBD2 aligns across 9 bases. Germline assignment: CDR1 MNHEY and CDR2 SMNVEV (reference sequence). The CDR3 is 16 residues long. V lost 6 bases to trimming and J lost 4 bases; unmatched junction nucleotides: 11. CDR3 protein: CASSHLAGARADTQYF. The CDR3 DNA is TGTGCCAGCAGCCACTTAGCGGGAGCCAGGGCAGATACGCAGTATTTT.

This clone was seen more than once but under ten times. CDR3 sequence reads: CSIGGTGLHTEAFF. The CDR3 DNA reads TGCAGCATCGGTGGGACAGGGCTTCACACTGAAGCTTTCTTT. The V gene is TRBV29-1, the J gene TRBJ1-1, with TRBD1 matching 9 bases. The ends lost 8 bases at V and 3 bases at J; junction bases unmatched: 10. This CDR3 is 14 amino acids long. The germline CDR1 and CDR2 sequences are SQVTM and ANQGSEA.

In DNA form, the CDR3 reads TGTGCCAGCAGCTCCCAGGGACAGCCAAGGAGCTACACCTTC. Its protein product is CASSSQGQPRSYTF. The chain couples TRBV7-9 to TRBJ1-2; 7 nucleotides match TRBD1. Germline lookup yields CDR1 SEHNR and CDR2 FQNEAQ (reference sequence). The CDR3 consists of 14 residues. Unmatched junction bases numbered 11, after V lost 4 bases and J lost 9 bases.

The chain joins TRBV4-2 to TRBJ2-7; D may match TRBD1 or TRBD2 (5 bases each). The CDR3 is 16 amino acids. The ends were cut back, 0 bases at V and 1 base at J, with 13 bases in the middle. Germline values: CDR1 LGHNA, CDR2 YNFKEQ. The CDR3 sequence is CASSQETPGRSYEQYF. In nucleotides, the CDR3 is TGTGCCAGCAGCCAAGAGACCCCGGGGCGGTCCTACGAGCAGTACTTC.

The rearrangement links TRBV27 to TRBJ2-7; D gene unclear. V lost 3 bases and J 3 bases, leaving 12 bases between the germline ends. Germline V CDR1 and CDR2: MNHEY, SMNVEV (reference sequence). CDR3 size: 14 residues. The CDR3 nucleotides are TGTGCCAGCAGTTTCGGGTGGCGTGGCTACGAGCAGTACTTC. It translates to CASSFGWRGYEQYF.

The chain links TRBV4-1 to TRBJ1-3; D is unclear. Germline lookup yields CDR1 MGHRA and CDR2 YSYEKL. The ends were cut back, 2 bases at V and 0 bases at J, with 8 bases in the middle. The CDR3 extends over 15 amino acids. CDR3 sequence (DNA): TGCGCCAGCAGCCAAACGACACCCTCTGGAAACACCATATATTTT. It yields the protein CASSQTTPSGNTIYF.

CDR3 DNA: TGTGCCAGCAGTTTACTCTACTTAGCGGGAGGTCGCAATGAGCAGTTCTTC. This codes for CASSLLYLAGGRNEQFF. The chain carries TRBV28 and TRBJ2-1; 10 positions agree with TRBD2. V trimming: 2 bases; J trimming: 6 bases; junction bases outside the gene matches: 10. CDR3 length: 17 amino acids. Germline CDR1 reads MDHEN; CDR2 reads SYDVKM.

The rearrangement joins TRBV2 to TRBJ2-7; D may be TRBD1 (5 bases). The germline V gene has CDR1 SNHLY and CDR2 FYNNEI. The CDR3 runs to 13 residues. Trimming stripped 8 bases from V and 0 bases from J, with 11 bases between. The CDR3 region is CASVDILSYEQYF. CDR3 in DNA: TGTGCCAGCGTGGACATCCTCTCCTACGAGCAGTACTTC.

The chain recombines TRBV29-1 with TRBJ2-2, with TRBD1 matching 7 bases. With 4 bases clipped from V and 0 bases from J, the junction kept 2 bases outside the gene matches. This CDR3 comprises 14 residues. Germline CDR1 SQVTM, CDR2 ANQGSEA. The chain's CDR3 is CSVGDSANTGELFF. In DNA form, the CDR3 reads TGCAGCGTTGGGGACAGCGCGAACACCGGGGAGCTGTTTTTT.

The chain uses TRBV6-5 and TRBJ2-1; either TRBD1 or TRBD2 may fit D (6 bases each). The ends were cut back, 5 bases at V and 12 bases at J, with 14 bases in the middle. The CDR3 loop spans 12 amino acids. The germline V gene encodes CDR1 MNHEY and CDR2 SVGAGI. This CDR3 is CASSEEGHGQFF. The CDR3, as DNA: TGTGCCAGCAGTGAGGAGGGACATGGGCAGTTCTTC.

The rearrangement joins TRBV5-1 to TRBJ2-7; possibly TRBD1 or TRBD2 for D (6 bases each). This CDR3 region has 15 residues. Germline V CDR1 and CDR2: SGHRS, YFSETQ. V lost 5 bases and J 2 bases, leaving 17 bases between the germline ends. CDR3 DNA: TGCGCCAGCAGTTCCCCTGCGGAGGGGGCCTACGAGCAGTACTTC. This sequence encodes CASSSPAEGAYEQYF.

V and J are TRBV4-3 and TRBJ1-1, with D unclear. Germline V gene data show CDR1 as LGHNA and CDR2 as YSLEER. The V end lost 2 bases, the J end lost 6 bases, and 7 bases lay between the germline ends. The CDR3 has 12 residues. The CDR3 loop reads CASSQRGAEAFF. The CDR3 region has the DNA TGCGCCAGCAGCCAAAGAGGCGCTGAAGCTTTCTTT.

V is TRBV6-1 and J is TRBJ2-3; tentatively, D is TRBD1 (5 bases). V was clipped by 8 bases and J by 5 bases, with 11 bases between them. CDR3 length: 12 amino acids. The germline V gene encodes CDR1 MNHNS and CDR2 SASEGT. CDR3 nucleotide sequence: TGTGCCAGCGGGCAGGGCCAAGATACGCAGTATTTT. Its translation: CASGQGQDTQYF.